These 7 T cell receptor beta chains came from one sample sequenced in a study of CD8+ T cells in alopecia areata. cDNA reverse transcribed from extracted RNA served as the sequencing template. Assay: immunoSEQ multiplex PCR; the TCRdb copy retains only in-frame clones and omits some. The sample carries more than 200,000 clones, approximately 40% recorded once. Treatment meaning: oral pan-JAK inhibitor, 5-10 mg twice daily. The starting material was CD4+ T cells sorted from blood, obtained at approximately week 39, from a patient treated with tofacitinib. Receptors originate from a human donor with alopecia areata.

This clone appeared once. CDR3 region: CASSGLGQPQHF. The CDR3 region has the DNA TGTGCCAGCAGTGGGCTCGGGCAGCCCCAGCATTTT. This rearrangement joins TRBV27 to TRBJ1-5; D unclear. V shed 5 bases and J shed 7 bases, with 9 bases lying between them. The CDR3 covers 12 residues. CDR1 is MNHEY, CDR2 SMNVEV, per germline (reference sequence).

V is TRBV29-1 and J is TRBJ2-2; TRBD1 might be the D (6 bases). Between the trimmed V and J ends, which lost 2 bases and 6 bases, there was a span of 7 bases. The CDR3 has 12 amino acids. Germline CDR1 SQVTM, CDR2 ANQGSEA. The CDR3 DNA sequence: TGCAGCGTTGAAAAGGGGGCCGGGGAGCTGTTTTTT. Translation: CSVEKGAGELFF.

This chain uses TRBV5-4 with TRBJ2-5; D might be TRBD2 (6 bases). The V end lost 3 bases, the J end lost 2 bases, and 17 bases lay between the germline ends. This CDR3 is 16 amino acids long. Per germline, CDR1 SGHNT and CDR2 YYREEE (reference sequence). The CDR3 spells CASSSGLPTKQETQYF. The CDR3 DNA reads TGTGCCAGCAGCTCGGGACTTCCGACCAAGCAAGAGACCCAGTACTTC.

This clone was counted only a few times. V and J are TRBV29-1 and TRBJ2-5, with TRBD1 matching over 8 bases. There are 14 residues in the CDR3. Germline V gene sequence: CDR1 SQVTM, CDR2 ANQGSEA. The V segment lost 3 bases and the J segment 5 bases; nucleotides outside the gene matches: 8. This chain's CDR3 is CSVDQTGAGETQYF. The CDR3, as DNA: TGCAGCGTTGATCAGACAGGGGCGGGTGAGACCCAGTACTTC.

This clone was counted a few times. The V call is TRBV29-1, the J call TRBJ2-4, with TRBD1 matching over 8 bases. Germline V lookup: CDR1 SQVTM, CDR2 ANQGSEA. Trimming took 2 bases from V and 7 from J; bases not matched to a gene: 4. This CDR3 has 13 residues. This CDR3 is CSVERQGFNIQYF. Written as DNA, the CDR3 is TGCAGCGTTGAACGACAGGGGTTTAACATTCAGTACTTC.

The V and J genes are TRBV7-7 and TRBJ2-1; 10 bases fit TRBD2. Germline trimming cut 5 bases from V and 4 bases from J; bases unmatched to any gene: 2. The CDR3 length is 14 residues. From germline, CDR1 is SSHAT and CDR2 FNYEAQ (reference sequence). The CDR3 sequence: CASSPSGSYNEQFF. The DNA for the CDR3 is TGTGCCAGCAGCCCTAGCGGGAGTTACAATGAGCAGTTCTTC.

The chain carries TRBV30 and TRBJ1-2; TRBD1 agrees at 7 bases. Germline V CDR1 and CDR2: GTSNPN, SVGIG (reference sequence). The CDR3 length is 12 residues. Trimming removed 3 bases from V and 8 bases from J; junction bases left unmatched: 6. CDR3 DNA: TGTGCCTGGAGCACGGACAGGAAAGGCTACACCTTC. Protein: CAWSTDRKGYTF.